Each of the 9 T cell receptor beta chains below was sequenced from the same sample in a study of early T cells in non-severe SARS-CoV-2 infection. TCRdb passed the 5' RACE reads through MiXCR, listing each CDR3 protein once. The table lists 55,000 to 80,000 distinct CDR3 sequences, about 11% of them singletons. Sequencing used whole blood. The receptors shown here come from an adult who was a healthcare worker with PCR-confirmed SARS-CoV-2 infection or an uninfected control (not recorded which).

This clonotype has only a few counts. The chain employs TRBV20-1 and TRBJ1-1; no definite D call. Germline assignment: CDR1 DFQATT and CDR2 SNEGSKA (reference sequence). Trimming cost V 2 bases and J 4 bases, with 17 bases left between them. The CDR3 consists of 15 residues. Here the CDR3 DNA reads TGCAGTGCTAGACACCCCGGGCGAACCGGCACTGAAGCTTTCTTT. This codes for CSARHPGRTGTEAFF.

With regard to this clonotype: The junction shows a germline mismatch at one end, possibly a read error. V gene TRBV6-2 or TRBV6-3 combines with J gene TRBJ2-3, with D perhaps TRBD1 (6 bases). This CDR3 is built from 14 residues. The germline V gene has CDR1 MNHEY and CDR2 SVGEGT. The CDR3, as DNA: TGTGTCAGCCGAGAAAGGGGGTACACAGATACGCAGTATTTT. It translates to CVSRERGYTDTQYF.

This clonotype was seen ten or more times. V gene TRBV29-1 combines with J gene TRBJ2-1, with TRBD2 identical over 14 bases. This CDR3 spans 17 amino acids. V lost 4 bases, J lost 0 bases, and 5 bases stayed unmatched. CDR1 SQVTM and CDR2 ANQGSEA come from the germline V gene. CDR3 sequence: CSVAGLAGEHSYNEQFF. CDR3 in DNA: TGCAGCGTTGCGGGACTAGCGGGAGAGCACTCCTACAATGAGCAGTTCTTC.

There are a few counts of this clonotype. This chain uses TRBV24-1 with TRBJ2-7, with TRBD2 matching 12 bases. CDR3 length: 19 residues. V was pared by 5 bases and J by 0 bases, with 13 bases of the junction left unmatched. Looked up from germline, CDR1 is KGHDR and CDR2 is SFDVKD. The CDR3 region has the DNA TGTGCCACCAGTGTTGCCGGGACTAGCGGGCGGCACTACTCCTACGAGCAGTACTTC. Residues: CATSVAGTSGRHYSYEQYF.

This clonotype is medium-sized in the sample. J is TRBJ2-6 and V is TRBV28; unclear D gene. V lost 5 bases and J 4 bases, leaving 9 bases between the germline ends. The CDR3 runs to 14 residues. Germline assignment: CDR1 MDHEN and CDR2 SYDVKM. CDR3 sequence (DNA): TGTGCCAGCAGTAGCCACACCGGGGCCAACGTCCTGACTTTC. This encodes CASSSHTGANVLTF.

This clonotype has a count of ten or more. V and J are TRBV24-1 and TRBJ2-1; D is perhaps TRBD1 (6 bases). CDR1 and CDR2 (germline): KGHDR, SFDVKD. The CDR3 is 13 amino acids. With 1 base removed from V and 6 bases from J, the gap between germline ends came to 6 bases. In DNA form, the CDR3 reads TGTGCCACCAGTGATTTAGGGGGCAATGAGCAGTTCTTC. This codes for CATSDLGGNEQFF.

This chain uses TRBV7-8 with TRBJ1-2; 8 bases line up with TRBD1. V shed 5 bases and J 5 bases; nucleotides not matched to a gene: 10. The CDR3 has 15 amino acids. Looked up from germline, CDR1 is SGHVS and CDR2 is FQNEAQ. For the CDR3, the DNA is TGTGCCAGCAGCCCACCCCAGGGGGCGCGGTATGGCTACACCTTC. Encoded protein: CASSPPQGARYGYTF.

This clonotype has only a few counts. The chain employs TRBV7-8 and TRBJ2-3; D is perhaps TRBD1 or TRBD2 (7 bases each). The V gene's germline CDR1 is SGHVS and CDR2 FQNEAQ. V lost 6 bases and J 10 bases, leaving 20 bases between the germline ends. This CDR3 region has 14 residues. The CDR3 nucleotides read TGTGCCAGCAGTGACAGGGAGGGGGCCGTTGCGCAGTATTTT. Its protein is CASSDREGAVAQYF.

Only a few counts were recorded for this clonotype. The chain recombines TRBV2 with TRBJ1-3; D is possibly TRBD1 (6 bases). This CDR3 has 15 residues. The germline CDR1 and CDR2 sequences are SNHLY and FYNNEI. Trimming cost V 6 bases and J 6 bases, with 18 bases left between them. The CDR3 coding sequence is TGTGCCAGCAGAGCCGGGACACTCGGGGAAAACACCATATATTTT. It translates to CASRAGTLGENTIYF.